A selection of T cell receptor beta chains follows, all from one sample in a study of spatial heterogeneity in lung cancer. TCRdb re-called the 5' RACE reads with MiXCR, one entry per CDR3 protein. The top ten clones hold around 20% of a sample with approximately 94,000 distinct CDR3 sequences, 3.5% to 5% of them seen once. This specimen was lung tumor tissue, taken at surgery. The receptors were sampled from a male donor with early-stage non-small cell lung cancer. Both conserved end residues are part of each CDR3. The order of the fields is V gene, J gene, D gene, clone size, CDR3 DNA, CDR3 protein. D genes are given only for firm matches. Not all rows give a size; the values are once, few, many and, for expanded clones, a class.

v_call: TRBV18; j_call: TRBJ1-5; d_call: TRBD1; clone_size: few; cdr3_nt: TGTGCCAGCTCACCAGGGGGGACAGGGAATCAGCCCCAGCATTTT; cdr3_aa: CASSPGGTGNQPQHF
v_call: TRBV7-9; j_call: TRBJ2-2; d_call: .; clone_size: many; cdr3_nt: TGTGCCAGCAGCTCTAGCCGCTCCACCGGGGAGCTGTTTTTT; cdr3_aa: CASSSSRSTGELFF
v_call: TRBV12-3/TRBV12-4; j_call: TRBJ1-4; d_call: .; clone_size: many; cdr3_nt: TGTGCCAGCAGACCGGGAGGACTCAGCCAAAAACTGTTTTTT; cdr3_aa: CASRPGGLSQKLFF
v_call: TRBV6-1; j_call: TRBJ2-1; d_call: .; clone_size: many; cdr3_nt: TGTGCCAGCAGAAAAATTTCAGTTGTGGATGAGCAGTTCTTC; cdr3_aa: CASRKISVVDEQFF
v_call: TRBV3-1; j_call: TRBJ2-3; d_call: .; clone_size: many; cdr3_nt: TGTGCCAGCAGCCAAGATCTCGCAGGAGATACGCAGTATTTT; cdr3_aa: CASSQDLAGDTQYF
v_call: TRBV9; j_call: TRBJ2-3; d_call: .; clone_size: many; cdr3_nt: TGTGCCAGCAGCCTGGACGGACGCACAGATACGCAGTATTTT; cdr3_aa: CASSLDGRTDTQYF
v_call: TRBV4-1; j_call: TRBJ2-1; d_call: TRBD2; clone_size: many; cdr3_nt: TGCGCCAGCAGCCAAGATCGAGCTAGCGGGAGCTGGGGCAATGAGCAGTTCTTC; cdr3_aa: CASSQDRASGSWGNEQFF
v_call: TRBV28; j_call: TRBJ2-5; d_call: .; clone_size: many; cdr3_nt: TGTGCCAGCACCACCATTCAGGGCTCAGGGTCCACCCAGTACTTC; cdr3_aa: CASTTIQGSGSTQYF
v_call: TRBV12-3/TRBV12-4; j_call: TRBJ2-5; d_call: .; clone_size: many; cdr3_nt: TGTGCCAGCAGTGCTCAGGGAAGCGGGCTGGCCCAGTACTTC; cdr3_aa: CASSAQGSGLAQYF
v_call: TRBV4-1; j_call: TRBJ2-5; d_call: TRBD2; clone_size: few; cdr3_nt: TGCGCCAGCAGCCAAGGGACTAGCGTTCAAGAGACCCAGTACTTC; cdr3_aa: CASSQGTSVQETQYF
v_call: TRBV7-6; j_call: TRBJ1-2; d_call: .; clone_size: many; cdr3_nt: TGTGCCAGCAGCTTAGGGCTTGGCAGGGAATATGGCTACACCTTC; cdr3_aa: CASSLGLGREYGYTF
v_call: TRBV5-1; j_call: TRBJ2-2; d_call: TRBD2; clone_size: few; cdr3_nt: TGCGCCAGCAGCGCGGGACTAGCGGGCACCGGGACCGGGGAGCTGTTTTTT; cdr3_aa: CASSAGLAGTGTGELFF
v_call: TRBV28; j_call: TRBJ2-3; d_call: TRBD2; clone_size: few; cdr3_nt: TGTGCCAGCAATACTGTAGGCGGAGTAGCGGGAGACACAGATACGCAGTATTTT; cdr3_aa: CASNTVGGVAGDTDTQYF
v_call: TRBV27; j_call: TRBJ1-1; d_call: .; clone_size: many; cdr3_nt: TGTGCCAGCAGGCAGGACGTCTTGCGCACTGAAGCTTTCTTT; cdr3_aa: CASRQDVLRTEAFF
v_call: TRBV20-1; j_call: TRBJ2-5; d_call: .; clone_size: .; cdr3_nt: TGCAGTGCCCCAGGTGGAGTAGGGACCCAGTACTTC; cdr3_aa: CSAPGGVGTQYF
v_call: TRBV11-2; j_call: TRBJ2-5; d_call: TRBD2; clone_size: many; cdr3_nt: TGTGCCAGCAGCCCCCTCGCGGGAGGGGAGACCCAGTACTTC; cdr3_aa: CASSPLAGGETQYF
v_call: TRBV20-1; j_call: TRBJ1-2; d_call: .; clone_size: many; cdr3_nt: TGCAGTGCTAGAGATTCCGGCAGGGTAAAAAACTATGGCTACACCTTC; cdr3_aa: CSARDSGRVKNYGYTF
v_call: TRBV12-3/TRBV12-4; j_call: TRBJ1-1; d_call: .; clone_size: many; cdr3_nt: TGTGCCAGCGGAACAACCACGAACACTGAAGCTTTCTTT; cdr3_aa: CASGTTTNTEAFF
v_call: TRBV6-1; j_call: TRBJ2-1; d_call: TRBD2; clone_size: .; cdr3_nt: TGTGCCAGCCTATGGAGCGGGAGAATTCTTGAGCAGTTCTTC; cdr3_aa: CASLWSGRILEQFF
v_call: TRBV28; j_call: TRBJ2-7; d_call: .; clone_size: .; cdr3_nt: TGTGCCAGCAGTTTATCTAGCGCAGGGTCCTACGAGCAGTACTTC; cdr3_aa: CASSLSSAGSYEQYF
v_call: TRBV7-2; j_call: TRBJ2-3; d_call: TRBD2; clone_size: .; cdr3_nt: TGTGCCAGCAGCCCCAGCGGGAAAGGGGCAGATACGCAGTATTTT; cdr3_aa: CASSPSGKGADTQYF
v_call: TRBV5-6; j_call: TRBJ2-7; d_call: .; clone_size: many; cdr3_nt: TGTGCCAGCAGCTCCATCCCCTTTGACACTAGCTCCTACGAGCAGTACTTC; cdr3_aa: CASSSIPFDTSSYEQYF
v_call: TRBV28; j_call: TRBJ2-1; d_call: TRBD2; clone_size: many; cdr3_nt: TGTGCCAGCAGTTCACCGGGGACTAGCGGGAGCTATGAGCAGTTCTTC; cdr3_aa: CASSSPGTSGSYEQFF
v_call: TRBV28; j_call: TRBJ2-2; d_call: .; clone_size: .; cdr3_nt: TGTGCCAGCAGTTTACGAATGAGAGACAGGCCTCCGAACACCGGGGAGCTGTTTTTT; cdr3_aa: CASSLRMRDRPPNTGELFF
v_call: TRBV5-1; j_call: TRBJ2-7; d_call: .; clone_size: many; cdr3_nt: TGCGCCAGCAGCTTAGCCAGTCATACCTACGAGCAGTACTTC; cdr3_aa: CASSLASHTYEQYF
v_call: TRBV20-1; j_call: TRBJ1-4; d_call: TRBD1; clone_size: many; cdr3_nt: TGCAGTGCCAGCCAGACAGGGGTTGAAAAACTGTTTTTT; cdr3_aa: CSASQTGVEKLFF
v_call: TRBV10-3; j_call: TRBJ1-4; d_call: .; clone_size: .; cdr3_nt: TGTGCCATCAGTGAGTCCCTAAGTCAGGAGGGAAATGAAAAACTGTTTTTT; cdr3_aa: CAISESLSQEGNEKLFF
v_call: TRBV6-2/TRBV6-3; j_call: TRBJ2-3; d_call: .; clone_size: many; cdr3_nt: TGTGCCAGCAGTTTTTTTGGCGGAGCCACAGATACGCAGTATTTT; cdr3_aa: CASSFFGGATDTQYF
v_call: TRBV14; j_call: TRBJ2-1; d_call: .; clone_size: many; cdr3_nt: TGTGCCAGCACCCCCGGGAACTACAATGAGCAGTTCTTC; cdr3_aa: CASTPGNYNEQFF
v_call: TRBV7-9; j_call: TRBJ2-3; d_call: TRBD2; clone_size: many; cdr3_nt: TGTGCCAGCAGCTTGAGCGGGACCGGCACAGATACGCAGTATTTT; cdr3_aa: CASSLSGTGTDTQYF
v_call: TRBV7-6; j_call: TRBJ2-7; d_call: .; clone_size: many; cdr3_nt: TGTGCCAGCAGCTTAGATAGGCGAGAGCAGTACTTC; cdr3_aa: CASSLDRREQYF
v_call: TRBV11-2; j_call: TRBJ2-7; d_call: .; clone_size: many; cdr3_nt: TGTGCCAGCAGCTCCCGTTTAGGTGAGCAGTACTTC; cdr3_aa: CASSSRLGEQYF
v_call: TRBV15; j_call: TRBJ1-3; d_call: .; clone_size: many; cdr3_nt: TGTGCCACCAGCAAGTGGGACACCATATATTTT; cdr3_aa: CATSKWDTIYF
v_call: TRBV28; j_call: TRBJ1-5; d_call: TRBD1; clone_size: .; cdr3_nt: TGTGCCAGCAGTTCGGGACAGGGGGCCGGGGGGCCCCAGCATTTT; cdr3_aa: CASSSGQGAGGPQHF
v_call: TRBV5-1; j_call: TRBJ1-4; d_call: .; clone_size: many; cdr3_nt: TGCGCCAGCAGTTTCGGAGGCGCTGAGATTGAAAAACTGTTTTTT; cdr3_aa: CASSFGGAEIEKLFF
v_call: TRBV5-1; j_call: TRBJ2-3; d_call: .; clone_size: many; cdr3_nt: TGCGCCAGCACCCTTAGTCAACCTAGCACAGATACGCAGTATTTT; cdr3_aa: CASTLSQPSTDTQYF
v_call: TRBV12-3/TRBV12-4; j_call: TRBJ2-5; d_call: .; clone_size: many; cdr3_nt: TGTGCCAGCAGTTCCCGGGGGACCTATGAAGAGACCCAGTACTTC; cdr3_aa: CASSSRGTYEETQYF
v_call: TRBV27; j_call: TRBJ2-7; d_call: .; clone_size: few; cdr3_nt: TGTGCCAGCAGTCGTATCGGGACGCTTCTTTCCTACGAGCAGTACTTC; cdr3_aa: CASSRIGTLLSYEQYF
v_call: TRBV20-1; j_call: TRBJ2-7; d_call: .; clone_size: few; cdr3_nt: TGCAGTGCTAGAGACCCCAGCAGGTACGAGCAGTACTTC; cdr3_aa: CSARDPSRYEQYF
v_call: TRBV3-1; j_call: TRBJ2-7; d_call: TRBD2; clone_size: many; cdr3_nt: TGTGCCAGCAGCCATACAGAGAGGGAGGGCGAATACTTC; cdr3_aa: CASSHTEREGEYF
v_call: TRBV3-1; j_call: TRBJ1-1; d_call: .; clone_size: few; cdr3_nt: TGTGCCAGCAGCCACCAGGGTTTTATGAACACTGAAGCTTTCTTT; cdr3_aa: CASSHQGFMNTEAFF
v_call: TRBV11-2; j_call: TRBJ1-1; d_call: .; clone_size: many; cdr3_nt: TGTGCCAGCAGCTTACCAAGCTGGAACACTGAAGCTTTCTTT; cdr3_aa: CASSLPSWNTEAFF
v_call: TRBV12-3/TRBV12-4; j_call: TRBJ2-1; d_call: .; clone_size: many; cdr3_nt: TGTGCCAGCAGAAGGGCAGGGAGTGATGGTGAGCAGTTCTTC; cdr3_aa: CASRRAGSDGEQFF
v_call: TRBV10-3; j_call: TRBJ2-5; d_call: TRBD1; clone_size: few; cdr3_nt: TGTGCCATCAGCCGGGGACAGGGCCGCCAAGAGACCCAGTACTTC; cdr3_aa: CAISRGQGRQETQYF
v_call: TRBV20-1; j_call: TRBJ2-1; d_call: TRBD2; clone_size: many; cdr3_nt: TGCAGTGCTAGAGTAGCGGGAGGGCCAGAGGAGCAGTTCTTC; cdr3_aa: CSARVAGGPEEQFF